This T cell receptor (beta chain) was observed in a study of T cell changes during pregnancy in multiple sclerosis. Sequencing was performed with immunoSEQ multiplex PCR; in TCRdb, only in-frame clones are kept and a portion is missing. The repertoire holds 40,000 or so clones, with approximately 91% as singletons. The CDR3 has 18 amino acids. From germline, CDR1 is SGHNT and CDR2 YENEEA. V was trimmed by 2 bases and J by 0 bases, leaving 14 bases between them. The material sequenced was CD4+ T cells from peripheral blood mononuclear cells, taken after pregnancy. The chain joins TRBV11-3 to TRBJ1-6, with unresolved D. This receptor was obtained from a female donor in good health, enrolled as a control in a pregnancy study. In DNA form, the CDR3 reads TGTGCCAGCAGCTTAACCCCCGGAGGGAGCTCCTATAATTCACCCCTCCACTTT. It encodes CASSLTPGGSSYNSPLHF.